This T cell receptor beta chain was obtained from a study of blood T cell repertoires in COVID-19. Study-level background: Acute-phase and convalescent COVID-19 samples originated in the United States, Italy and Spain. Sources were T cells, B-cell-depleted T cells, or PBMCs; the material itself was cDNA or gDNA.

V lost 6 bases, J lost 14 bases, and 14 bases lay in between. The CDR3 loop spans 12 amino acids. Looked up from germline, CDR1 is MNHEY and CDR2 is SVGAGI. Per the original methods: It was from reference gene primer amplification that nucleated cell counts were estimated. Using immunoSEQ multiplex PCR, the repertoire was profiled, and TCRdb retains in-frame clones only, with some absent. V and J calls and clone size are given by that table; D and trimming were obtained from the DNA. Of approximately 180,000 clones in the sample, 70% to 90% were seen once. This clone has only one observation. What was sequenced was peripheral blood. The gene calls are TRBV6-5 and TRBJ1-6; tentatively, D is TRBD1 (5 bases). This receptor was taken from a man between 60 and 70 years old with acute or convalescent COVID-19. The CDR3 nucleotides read TGTGCCAGCAGCGCTTCGGGGGTAACCCTCCACTTT. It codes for CASSASGVTLHF.